These 27 T cell receptor beta chains share one sample of origin, sequenced in a study of metastatic and nonmetastatic thyroid tumors. With MiXCR, TCRdb reprocessed the PCR reads. The sample consists of about 22,000 clones, just over 14% of them appearing once. All patients were untreated before thyroid surgery. Sequences were obtained from tumor tissue. The receptors derive from a female donor with papillary thyroid cancer or a benign thyroid nodule (not recorded which). Some clones in this sample may be carry-over from other donors' samples.

This clone appeared many times. The chain employs TRBV10-3 and TRBJ1-5, with D unclear. Germline V CDR1 and CDR2: ENHRY, SYGVKD. The CDR3 covers 13 residues. Trimming removed 3 bases at V and 6 bases at J, with 9 bases between. The CDR3 bases are TGTGCCATCAGTGAACAGAGGAGTCAGCCCCAGCATTTT. Amino acids: CAISEQRSQPQHF.

This clone appeared a few times. The J gene is TRBJ1-6, the V gene TRBV28, with D unclear. V lost 5 bases and J 10 bases, leaving 9 bases between the germline ends. CDR3 length equals 12 residues. Germline V gene sequence: CDR1 MDHEN, CDR2 SYDVKM. CDR3 sequence reads: CASSRNASPLHF. Written as DNA, the CDR3 is TGTGCCAGCAGTAGGAATGCCTCACCCCTCCACTTT.

The chain is built from TRBV6-2 or TRBV6-3 and TRBJ1-6; 8 nucleotides align to TRBD1. In germline, CDR1 is MNHEY, CDR2 SVGEGT. The CDR3 length is 15 residues. Germline trimming cut 2 bases from V and 7 bases from J; bases unmatched to any gene: 4. The CDR3 DNA is TGTGCCAGCAGTTACGGGCAGGGGGCGAATTCACCCCTCCACTTT. It yields the protein CASSYGQGANSPLHF.

In its sample, this clone is medium-sized (0.01 to 0.1%). The gene calls are TRBV12-3 or TRBV12-4 and TRBJ1-1; the D is unclear. The V end was cut by 2 bases, the J end by 11 bases, with 12 bases between. The CDR3 is 12 amino acids. The CDR3 reads CASSLSMGSAFF. The CDR3 DNA follows: TGTGCCAGCAGTTTATCGATGGGGAGTGCTTTCTTT.

Ten or more counts support this clone. Other DNA sequences of this sample code for an identical CDR3. Here the CDR3 DNA reads TGCAGTGCTAGAGATCCCCGAAGCCTTGAAGCTTTCTTT. Residues: CSARDPRSLEAFF. The chain links TRBV20-1 to TRBJ1-1; D remains ambiguous. V dropped 0 bases and J dropped 7 bases, with 12 bases sitting between them. Germline loops: CDR1 DFQATT, CDR2 SNEGSKA (reference sequence). This CDR3 comprises 13 residues.

This clone was detected only a few times. V and J are TRBV19 and TRBJ1-2, with D hard to call. CDR3 length equals 15 residues. Germline assignment: CDR1 LNHDA and CDR2 SQIVND (reference sequence). V was cut by 4 bases and J by 1 base, with 13 bases left in between. CDR3 residues: CASSKVADFNYGYTF. CDR3 sequence (DNA): TGTGCCAGTAGTAAGGTGGCAGACTTTAACTATGGCTACACCTTC.

This clone was counted at least ten times. The chain employs TRBV5-8 and TRBJ2-3, with no clear D. V lost 0 bases and J lost 4, with 9 bases in between. CDR1 and CDR2 from the germline V gene are SGHTS and YDEGEE. The CDR3 loop spans 14 amino acids. The CDR3 bases are TGTGCCAGCAGCTTGGGGATAGCTGCAGATACGCAGTATTTT. The encoded protein is CASSLGIAADTQYF. The full variable domain, rest sourced from reference TRBV5-8 and TRBJ2-3, is EAGVTQSPTHLIKTRGQQATLRCSPISGHTSVYWYQQALGLGLQFLLWYDEGEERNRGNFPPRFSGRQFPNYSSELNVNALELEDSALYLCASSLGIAADTQYFGPGTRLTVL.

This clone was seen many times. The chain recombines TRBV9 with TRBJ1-4, with TRBD1 matching over 7 bases. The CDR3 spans 15 residues. V was clipped by 3 bases and J by 7 bases; unmatched bases: 9. Germline CDR1 reads SGDLS; CDR2 reads YYNGEE. CDR3 sequence (DNA): TGTGCCAGCAGCGGACAGGGACTTGAAGCTGAAAAACTGTTTTTT. Its translation is CASSGQGLEAEKLFF.

This chain connects TRBV20-1 to TRBJ2-1, with a tentative D call TRBD1 (5 bases). Germline-derived CDR1 and CDR2 are DFQATT and SNEGSKA (reference sequence). The CDR3 consists of 15 residues. Trimming removed 0 bases at V and 12 bases at J, with 21 bases between. For the CDR3, the DNA is TGCAGTGCTAGAGAGGACACGTCCTCCCTTGCCGCGCAGTTCTTC. Protein sequence: CSAREDTSSLAAQFF.

Comments on this clone: This sequence may be a read error, since a much larger clone differs from it by one base. The genes are TRBV6-9 and TRBJ2-5, with TRBD2 matching over 7 bases. CDR1 MNHGY and CDR2 SVAAGI come from the germline V gene. V shed 5 bases, J shed 5 bases, and the junction held 11 bases outside the gene matches. The CDR3 extends over 15 amino acids. The CDR3 spells CASSPTLGGSETQYF. Here the CDR3 DNA reads TGTGCCAGCAGTCCTACCTTGGGAGGGAGCGAGACCCAGTACTTC.

By frequency in the sample, this clone is medium-sized. The J gene is TRBJ2-7, the V gene TRBV11-2; D ambiguous. This CDR3 has 15 amino acids. Between the trimmed V and J ends, which lost 4 bases and 0 bases, there was a span of 13 bases. The germline V gene encodes CDR1 SGHAT and CDR2 FQNNGV. The CDR3 region has the DNA TGTGCCAGCAGCTACTCCCGACAAAACTCCTACGAGCAGTACTTC. This codes for CASSYSRQNSYEQYF. Based on the CDR3 plus reference TRBV11-2 and TRBJ2-7, the full variable domain is EAGVAQSPRYKIIEKRQSVAFWCNPISGHATLYWYQQILGQGPKLLIQFQNNGVVDDSQLPKDRFSAERLKGVDSTLKIQPAKLEDSAVYLCASSYSRQNSYEQYFGPGTRLTVT.

This clone came up many times. This rearrangement joins TRBV19 to TRBJ2-3, with TRBD1 matching 10 bases. The CDR3 is made up of 13 amino acids. After removal of 7 bases from V and 8 bases from J, the junction contained 6 bases not matched to a gene. Germline-derived CDR1 and CDR2 are LNHDA and SQIVND (reference sequence). The CDR3 loop reads CASTGQGSGTQYF. In nucleotides, the CDR3 is TGTGCCAGTACGGGACAGGGGTCGGGTACGCAGTATTTT.

As concerns this clone: This could be a read error, since a much larger clone is one nucleotide away. The chain joins TRBV14 to TRBJ1-1; no definite D call. Germline CDR1 and CDR2: SGHDN and FVKESK. The CDR3 spans 13 residues. The CDR3 here is CANSQLMNTEAFF. The CDR3, as DNA: TGTGCCAACAGCCAACTAATGAACACTGAAGCTTTCTTT.

The sample holds many counts of this clone. This sequence joins TRBV3-1 and TRBJ1-1; no clear D. The germline CDR1 and CDR2 sequences are LGHDT and YNNKEL (reference sequence). With 4 bases removed from V and 3 bases from J, the gap between germline ends came to 6 bases. CDR3 size: 12 residues. The chain's CDR3 is CASSRMDTEAFF. The CDR3 DNA reads TGTGCCAGCAGCCGTATGGACACTGAAGCTTTCTTT. Using reference TRBV3-1 and TRBJ1-1 for the parts outside the CDR3, the full variable domain is DTAVSQTPKYLVTQMGNDKSIKCEQNLGHDTMYWYKQDSKKFLKIMFSYNNKELIINETVPNRFSPKSPDKAHLNLHINSLELGDSAVYFCASSRMDTEAFFGQGTRLTVV.

In its sample, this clone was seen a few times. Being one base from a much bigger clone, this may be a read error. The sample has other DNA sequences that encode this CDR3 too. The genes are TRBV2 and TRBJ2-3; the D gene could be TRBD1 or TRBD2 (6 bases each). Germline V gives CDR1 SNHLY, CDR2 FYNNEI. The CDR3 is made up of 12 amino acids. CDR3 in DNA: TGCGCCAGCAGTCGGGGGCTAGATACGCAGTATTTT. Translation gives CASSRGLDTQYF.

The table lists this clone with many counts. The chain carries TRBV11-3 and TRBJ2-3; D call uncertain. V was shortened by 5 bases and J by 4 bases, with 7 bases between the two germline ends. CDR1 and CDR2 (germline): SGHNT, YENEEA. The CDR3 loop spans 12 amino acids. DNA of the CDR3: TGTGCCAGCAGCCGCCACCCAGATACGCAGTATTTT. Protein: CASSRHPDTQYF.

In its sample, this clone was seen many times. The rearrangement uses TRBV2 and TRBJ1-4; D is ambiguous. CDR1 and CDR2 (germline): SNHLY, FYNNEI. Trimming took 4 bases from V and 6 from J, leaving 12 bases between them. This CDR3 is 14 amino acids long. CDR3 in amino acids: CASSALGLHEKLFF. In DNA form, the CDR3 reads TGTGCCAGCAGTGCGCTGGGTCTACATGAAAAACTGTTTTTT. Combining the CDR3 with reference TRBV2 and TRBJ1-4 gives the whole variable domain EPEVTQTPSHQVTQMGQEVILRCVPISNHLYFYWYRQILGQKVEFLVSFYNNEISEKSEIFDDQFSVERPDGSNFTLKIRSTKLEDSAMYFCASSALGLHEKLFFGSGTQLSVL.

This clone was picked up many times. The rearrangement links TRBV5-1 to TRBJ1-1, with 7 bases that match TRBD1. V lost 5 bases, J lost 0 bases, and 7 bases stayed unmatched. CDR3 length equals 15 residues. Germline V gives CDR1 SGHRS, CDR2 YFSETQ. CDR3 protein: CASRRLGQLNTEAFF. CDR3 nucleotide sequence: TGCGCCAGCAGACGTTTGGGACAGCTGAACACTGAAGCTTTCTTT.

This clone appeared many times. Here the CDR3 reads CASSRWWGQGWDSNQPQHF. The CDR3 bases are TGTGCCAGCAGTAGGTGGTGGGGACAGGGTTGGGATAGCAATCAGCCCCAGCATTTT. The chain combines TRBV6-5 with TRBJ1-5; 9 bases are a match to TRBD1. Germline V gene lookup returns CDR1 MNHEY and CDR2 SVGAGI. V trimming: 5 bases; J trimming: 0 bases; junction bases outside the gene matches: 14. This CDR3 has 19 residues.

This clone was detected many times. V and J are TRBV12-3 or TRBV12-4 and TRBJ2-1; D might be TRBD2 (6 bases). CDR3 length: 16 amino acids. V was shortened by 4 bases and J by 3 bases, with 16 bases between the two germline ends. CDR3 bases: TGTGCCAGCAGTTCCTTGTCGGGGGAATACTACAATGAGCAGTTCTTC. Amino acid sequence: CASSSLSGEYYNEQFF.

The sample holds many counts of this clone. This chain connects TRBV6-4 to TRBJ1-1; D unresolved. V dropped 5 bases and J dropped 0 bases, with 7 bases sitting between them. Germline CDR1 reads MRHNA; CDR2 reads SNTAGT. The CDR3 contains 13 residues. The CDR3 spells CASSNDMNTEAFF. DNA for the CDR3: TGTGCCAGCAGTAACGATATGAACACTGAAGCTTTCTTT.

This clone was found many times. The chain recombines TRBV11-2 with TRBJ1-2; a weak D match, TRBD1 (5 bases). Germline assignment: CDR1 SGHAT and CDR2 FQNNGV. With 5 bases removed from V and 3 bases from J, the gap between germline ends came to 13 bases. CDR3 length: 14 amino acids. CDR3 region: CASSLPQGYYGYTF. The CDR3 coding sequence is TGTGCCAGCAGCCTTCCCCAGGGTTACTATGGCTACACCTTC.

The rearrangement uses TRBV5-1 and TRBJ2-1; D perhaps matches TRBD2 (6 bases). CDR1 SGHRS and CDR2 YFSETQ come from the germline V gene. The CDR3 covers 16 residues. Trimming removed 1 base at V and 4 bases at J, with 15 bases between. The CDR3 is CASSLPGRGLYNEQFF. The CDR3 DNA sequence: TGCGCCAGCAGCTTGCCGGGGCGGGGCCTTTACAATGAGCAGTTCTTC. Full variable domain (remainder filled in from reference TRBV5-1 and TRBJ2-1): KAGVTQTPRYLIKTRGQQVTLSCSPISGHRSVSWYQQTPGQGLQFLFEYFSETQRNKGNFPGRFSGRQFSNSRSEMNVSTLELGDSALYLCASSLPGRGLYNEQFFGPGTRLTVL.

At least ten counts were recorded for this clone. The chain has TRBV2 and TRBJ2-3; tentative D call: TRBD2 (6 bases). This CDR3 has 15 residues. Looked up from germline, CDR1 is SNHLY and CDR2 is FYNNEI. V was trimmed by 1 base and J by 2 bases, leaving 10 bases between them. Written as DNA, the CDR3 is TGTGCCAGCAGTGAAGGGAGGGCCGTCACAGATACGCAGTATTTT. Protein: CASSEGRAVTDTQYF.

The V and J genes are TRBV20-1 and TRBJ1-4, with 7 nucleotides matching TRBD1. V was pared by 0 bases and J by 8 bases, with 3 bases of the junction left unmatched. Germline lookup yields CDR1 DFQATT and CDR2 SNEGSKA (reference sequence). CDR3 length: 13 amino acids. The CDR3 DNA reads TGCAGTGCTAGAGATGAGGACAGGGAAAAACTGTTTTTT. As protein: CSARDEDREKLFF.

The table lists this clone with many counts. CDR3 loop: CASSLRVGLEAFF. The CDR3 nucleotides are TGTGCCAGCAGTTTAAGGGTCGGGCTTGAAGCTTTCTTT. The genes are TRBV12-3 or TRBV12-4 and TRBJ1-1; D uncertain. CDR3 length: 13 amino acids. Deletions cut 2 bases from V and 7 bases from J, with 11 bases between.

Many counts were recorded for this clone. This may stem from a read error, because a much larger clone lies one nucleotide away. This sample includes further DNA sequences coding for the same CDR3. This chain links TRBV19 with TRBJ1-3; 7 bases map to TRBD1. The CDR3 length is 15 residues. Looked up from germline, CDR1 is LNHDA and CDR2 is SQIVND (reference sequence). CDR3 amino acids: CASSPSGTAGNTTYF. The CDR3 DNA is TGTGCCAGTAGCCCCTCCGGGACAGCGGGAAACACCACATATTTT. Full variable domain (outside the CDR3, taken from reference TRBV19 and TRBJ1-3): DGGITQSPKYLFRKEGQNVTLSCEQNLNHDAMYWYRQDPGQGLRLIYYSQIVNDFQKGDIAEGYSVSREKKESFPLTVTSAQKNPTAFYLCASSPSGTAGNTTYFGEGSWLTVV.